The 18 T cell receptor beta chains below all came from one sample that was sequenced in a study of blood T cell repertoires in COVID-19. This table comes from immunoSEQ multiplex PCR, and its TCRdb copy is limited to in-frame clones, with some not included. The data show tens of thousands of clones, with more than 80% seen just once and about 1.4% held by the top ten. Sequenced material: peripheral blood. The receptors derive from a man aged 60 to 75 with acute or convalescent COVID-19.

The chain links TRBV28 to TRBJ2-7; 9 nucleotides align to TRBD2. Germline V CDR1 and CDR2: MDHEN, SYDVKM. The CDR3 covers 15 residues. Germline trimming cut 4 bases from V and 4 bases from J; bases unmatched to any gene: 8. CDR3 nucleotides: TGTGCCAGCAGTTCCCTGACTAGCGGATATTACGAGCAGTACTTC. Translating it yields CASSSLTSGYYEQYF.

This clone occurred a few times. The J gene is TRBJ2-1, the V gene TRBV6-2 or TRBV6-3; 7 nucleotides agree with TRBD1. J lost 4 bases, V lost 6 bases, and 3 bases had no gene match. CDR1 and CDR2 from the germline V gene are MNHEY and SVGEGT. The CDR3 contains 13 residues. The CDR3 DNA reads TGTGCCAGCAGCTTGGACAGGTACAATGAGCAGTTCTTC. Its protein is CASSLDRYNEQFF.

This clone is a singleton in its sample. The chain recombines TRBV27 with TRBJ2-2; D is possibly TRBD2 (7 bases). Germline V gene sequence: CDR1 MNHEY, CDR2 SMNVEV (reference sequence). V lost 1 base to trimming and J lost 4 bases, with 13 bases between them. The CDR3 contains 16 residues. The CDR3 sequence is CASSLWGGRGTGELFF. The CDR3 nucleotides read TGTGCCAGCAGTTTATGGGGGGGCCGGGGCACCGGGGAGCTGTTTTTT.

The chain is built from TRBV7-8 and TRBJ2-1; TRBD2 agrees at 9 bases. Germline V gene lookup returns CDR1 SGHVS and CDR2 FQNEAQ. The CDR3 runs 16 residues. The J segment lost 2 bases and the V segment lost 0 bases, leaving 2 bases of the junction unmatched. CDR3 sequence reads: CASSLASGRPYNEQFF. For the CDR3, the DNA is TGTGCCAGCAGCTTAGCGAGCGGGAGGCCCTACAATGAGCAGTTCTTC.

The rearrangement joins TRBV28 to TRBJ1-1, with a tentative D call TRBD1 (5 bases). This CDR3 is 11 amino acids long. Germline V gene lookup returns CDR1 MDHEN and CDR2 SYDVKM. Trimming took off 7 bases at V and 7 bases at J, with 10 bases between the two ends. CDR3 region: CASMGGFEAFF. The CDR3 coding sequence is TGTGCCAGCATGGGGGGTTTTGAAGCTTTCTTT.

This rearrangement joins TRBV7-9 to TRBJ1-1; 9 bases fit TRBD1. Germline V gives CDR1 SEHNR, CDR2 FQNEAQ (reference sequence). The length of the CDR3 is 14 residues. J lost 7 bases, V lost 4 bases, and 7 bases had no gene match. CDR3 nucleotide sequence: TGTGCCAGCAGCTCTCGGACAGGGGCTGTTGAAGCTTTCTTT. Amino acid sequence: CASSSRTGAVEAFF.

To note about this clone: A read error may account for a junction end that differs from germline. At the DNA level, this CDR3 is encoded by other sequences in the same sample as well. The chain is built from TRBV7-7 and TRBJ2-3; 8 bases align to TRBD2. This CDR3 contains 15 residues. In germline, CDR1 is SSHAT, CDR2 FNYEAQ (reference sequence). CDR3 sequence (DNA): TGTGCTAGCAGCTTAGCAGCGGGAGACACAGATACGCAGTATTTT. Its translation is CASSLAAGDTDTQYF.

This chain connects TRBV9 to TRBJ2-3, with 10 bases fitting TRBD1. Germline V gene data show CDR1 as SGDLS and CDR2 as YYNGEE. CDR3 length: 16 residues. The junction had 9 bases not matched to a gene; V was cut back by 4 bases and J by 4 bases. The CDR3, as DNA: TGTGCCAGCAGCCCATGGGACAGGGGCGCCGCAGATACGCAGTATTTT. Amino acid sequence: CASSPWDRGAADTQYF.

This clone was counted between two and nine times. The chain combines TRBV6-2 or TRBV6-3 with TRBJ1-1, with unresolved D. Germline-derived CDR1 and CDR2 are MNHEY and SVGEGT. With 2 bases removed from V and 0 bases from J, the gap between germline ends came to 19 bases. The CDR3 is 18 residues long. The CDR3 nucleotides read TGTGCCAGCAGTTACAAAGAAAAAACCGTAACAGTGAACACTGAAGCTTTCTTT. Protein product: CASSYKEKTVTVNTEAFF.

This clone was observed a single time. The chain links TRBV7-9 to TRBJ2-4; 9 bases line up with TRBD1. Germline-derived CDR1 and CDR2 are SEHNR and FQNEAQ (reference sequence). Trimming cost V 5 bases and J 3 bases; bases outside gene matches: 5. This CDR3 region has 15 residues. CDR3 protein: CASSPDRGVKNIQYF. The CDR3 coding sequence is TGTGCCAGCAGCCCGGACAGGGGAGTCAAAAACATTCAGTACTTC.

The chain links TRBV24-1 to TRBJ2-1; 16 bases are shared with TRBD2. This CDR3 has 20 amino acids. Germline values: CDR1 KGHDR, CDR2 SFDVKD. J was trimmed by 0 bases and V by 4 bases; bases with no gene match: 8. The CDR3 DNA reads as TGTGCCACCAGTGACCCGGGACTAGCGGGAGGGCATACCTCCTACAATGAGCAGTTCTTC. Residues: CATSDPGLAGGHTSYNEQFF.

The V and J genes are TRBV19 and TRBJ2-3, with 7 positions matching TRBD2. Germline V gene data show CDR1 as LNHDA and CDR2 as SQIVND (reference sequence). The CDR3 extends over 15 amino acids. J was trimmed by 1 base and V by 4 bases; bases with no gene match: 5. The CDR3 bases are TGTGCCAGTAGTAGAGCGGGGCGGGGCACAGATACGCAGTATTTT. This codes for CASSRAGRGTDTQYF.

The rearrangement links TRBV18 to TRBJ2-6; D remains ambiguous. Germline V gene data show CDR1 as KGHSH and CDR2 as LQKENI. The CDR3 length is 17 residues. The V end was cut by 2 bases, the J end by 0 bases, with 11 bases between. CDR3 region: CASSPFGESSGANVLTF. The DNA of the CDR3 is TGTGCCAGCTCACCATTTGGAGAGAGCTCTGGGGCCAACGTCCTGACTTTC. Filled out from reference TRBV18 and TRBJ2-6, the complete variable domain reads NAGVMQNPRHLVRRRGQEARLRCSPMKGHSHVYWYRQLPEEGLKFMVYLQKENIIDESGMPKERFSAEFPKEGPSILRIQQVVRGDSAAYFCASSPFGESSGANVLTFGAGSRLTVL.

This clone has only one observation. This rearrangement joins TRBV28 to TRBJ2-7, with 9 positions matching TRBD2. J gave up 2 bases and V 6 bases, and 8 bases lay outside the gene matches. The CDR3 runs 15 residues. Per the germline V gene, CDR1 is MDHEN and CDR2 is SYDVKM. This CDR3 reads CASRPRLAGTYEQYF. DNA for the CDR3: TGTGCCAGCAGACCCCGCCTAGCGGGGACCTACGAGCAGTACTTC.

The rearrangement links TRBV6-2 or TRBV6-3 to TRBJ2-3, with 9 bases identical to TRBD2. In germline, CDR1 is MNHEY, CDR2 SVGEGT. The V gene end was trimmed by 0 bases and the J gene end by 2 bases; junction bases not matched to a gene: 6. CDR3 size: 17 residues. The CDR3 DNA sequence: TGTGCCAGCAGTTACTCGGATAGCGGGGGCCCCACAGATACGCAGTATTTT. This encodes CASSYSDSGGPTDTQYF.

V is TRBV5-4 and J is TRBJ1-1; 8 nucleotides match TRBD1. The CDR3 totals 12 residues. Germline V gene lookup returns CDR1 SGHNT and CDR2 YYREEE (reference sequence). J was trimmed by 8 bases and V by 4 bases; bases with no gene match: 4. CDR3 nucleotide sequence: TGTGCCAGCAGCATCCGGGACAGGGAAGCTTTCTTT. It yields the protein CASSIRDREAFF.

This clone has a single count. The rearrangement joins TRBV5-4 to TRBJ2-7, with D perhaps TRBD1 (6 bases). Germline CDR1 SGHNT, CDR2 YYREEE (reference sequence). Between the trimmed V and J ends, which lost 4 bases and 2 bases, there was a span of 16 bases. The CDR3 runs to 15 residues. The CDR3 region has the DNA TGTGCCAGCAGCGCCCTCGGGACACCCCCCTACGAGCAGTACTTC. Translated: CASSALGTPPYEQYF.

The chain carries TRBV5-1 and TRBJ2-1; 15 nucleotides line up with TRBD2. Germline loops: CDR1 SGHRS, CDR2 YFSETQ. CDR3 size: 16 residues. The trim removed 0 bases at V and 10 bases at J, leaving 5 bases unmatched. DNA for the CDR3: TGCGCCAGCAGCTTGGGGACTAGCGGGAGGGGAGAGGAGCAGTTCTTC. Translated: CASSLGTSGRGEEQFF.